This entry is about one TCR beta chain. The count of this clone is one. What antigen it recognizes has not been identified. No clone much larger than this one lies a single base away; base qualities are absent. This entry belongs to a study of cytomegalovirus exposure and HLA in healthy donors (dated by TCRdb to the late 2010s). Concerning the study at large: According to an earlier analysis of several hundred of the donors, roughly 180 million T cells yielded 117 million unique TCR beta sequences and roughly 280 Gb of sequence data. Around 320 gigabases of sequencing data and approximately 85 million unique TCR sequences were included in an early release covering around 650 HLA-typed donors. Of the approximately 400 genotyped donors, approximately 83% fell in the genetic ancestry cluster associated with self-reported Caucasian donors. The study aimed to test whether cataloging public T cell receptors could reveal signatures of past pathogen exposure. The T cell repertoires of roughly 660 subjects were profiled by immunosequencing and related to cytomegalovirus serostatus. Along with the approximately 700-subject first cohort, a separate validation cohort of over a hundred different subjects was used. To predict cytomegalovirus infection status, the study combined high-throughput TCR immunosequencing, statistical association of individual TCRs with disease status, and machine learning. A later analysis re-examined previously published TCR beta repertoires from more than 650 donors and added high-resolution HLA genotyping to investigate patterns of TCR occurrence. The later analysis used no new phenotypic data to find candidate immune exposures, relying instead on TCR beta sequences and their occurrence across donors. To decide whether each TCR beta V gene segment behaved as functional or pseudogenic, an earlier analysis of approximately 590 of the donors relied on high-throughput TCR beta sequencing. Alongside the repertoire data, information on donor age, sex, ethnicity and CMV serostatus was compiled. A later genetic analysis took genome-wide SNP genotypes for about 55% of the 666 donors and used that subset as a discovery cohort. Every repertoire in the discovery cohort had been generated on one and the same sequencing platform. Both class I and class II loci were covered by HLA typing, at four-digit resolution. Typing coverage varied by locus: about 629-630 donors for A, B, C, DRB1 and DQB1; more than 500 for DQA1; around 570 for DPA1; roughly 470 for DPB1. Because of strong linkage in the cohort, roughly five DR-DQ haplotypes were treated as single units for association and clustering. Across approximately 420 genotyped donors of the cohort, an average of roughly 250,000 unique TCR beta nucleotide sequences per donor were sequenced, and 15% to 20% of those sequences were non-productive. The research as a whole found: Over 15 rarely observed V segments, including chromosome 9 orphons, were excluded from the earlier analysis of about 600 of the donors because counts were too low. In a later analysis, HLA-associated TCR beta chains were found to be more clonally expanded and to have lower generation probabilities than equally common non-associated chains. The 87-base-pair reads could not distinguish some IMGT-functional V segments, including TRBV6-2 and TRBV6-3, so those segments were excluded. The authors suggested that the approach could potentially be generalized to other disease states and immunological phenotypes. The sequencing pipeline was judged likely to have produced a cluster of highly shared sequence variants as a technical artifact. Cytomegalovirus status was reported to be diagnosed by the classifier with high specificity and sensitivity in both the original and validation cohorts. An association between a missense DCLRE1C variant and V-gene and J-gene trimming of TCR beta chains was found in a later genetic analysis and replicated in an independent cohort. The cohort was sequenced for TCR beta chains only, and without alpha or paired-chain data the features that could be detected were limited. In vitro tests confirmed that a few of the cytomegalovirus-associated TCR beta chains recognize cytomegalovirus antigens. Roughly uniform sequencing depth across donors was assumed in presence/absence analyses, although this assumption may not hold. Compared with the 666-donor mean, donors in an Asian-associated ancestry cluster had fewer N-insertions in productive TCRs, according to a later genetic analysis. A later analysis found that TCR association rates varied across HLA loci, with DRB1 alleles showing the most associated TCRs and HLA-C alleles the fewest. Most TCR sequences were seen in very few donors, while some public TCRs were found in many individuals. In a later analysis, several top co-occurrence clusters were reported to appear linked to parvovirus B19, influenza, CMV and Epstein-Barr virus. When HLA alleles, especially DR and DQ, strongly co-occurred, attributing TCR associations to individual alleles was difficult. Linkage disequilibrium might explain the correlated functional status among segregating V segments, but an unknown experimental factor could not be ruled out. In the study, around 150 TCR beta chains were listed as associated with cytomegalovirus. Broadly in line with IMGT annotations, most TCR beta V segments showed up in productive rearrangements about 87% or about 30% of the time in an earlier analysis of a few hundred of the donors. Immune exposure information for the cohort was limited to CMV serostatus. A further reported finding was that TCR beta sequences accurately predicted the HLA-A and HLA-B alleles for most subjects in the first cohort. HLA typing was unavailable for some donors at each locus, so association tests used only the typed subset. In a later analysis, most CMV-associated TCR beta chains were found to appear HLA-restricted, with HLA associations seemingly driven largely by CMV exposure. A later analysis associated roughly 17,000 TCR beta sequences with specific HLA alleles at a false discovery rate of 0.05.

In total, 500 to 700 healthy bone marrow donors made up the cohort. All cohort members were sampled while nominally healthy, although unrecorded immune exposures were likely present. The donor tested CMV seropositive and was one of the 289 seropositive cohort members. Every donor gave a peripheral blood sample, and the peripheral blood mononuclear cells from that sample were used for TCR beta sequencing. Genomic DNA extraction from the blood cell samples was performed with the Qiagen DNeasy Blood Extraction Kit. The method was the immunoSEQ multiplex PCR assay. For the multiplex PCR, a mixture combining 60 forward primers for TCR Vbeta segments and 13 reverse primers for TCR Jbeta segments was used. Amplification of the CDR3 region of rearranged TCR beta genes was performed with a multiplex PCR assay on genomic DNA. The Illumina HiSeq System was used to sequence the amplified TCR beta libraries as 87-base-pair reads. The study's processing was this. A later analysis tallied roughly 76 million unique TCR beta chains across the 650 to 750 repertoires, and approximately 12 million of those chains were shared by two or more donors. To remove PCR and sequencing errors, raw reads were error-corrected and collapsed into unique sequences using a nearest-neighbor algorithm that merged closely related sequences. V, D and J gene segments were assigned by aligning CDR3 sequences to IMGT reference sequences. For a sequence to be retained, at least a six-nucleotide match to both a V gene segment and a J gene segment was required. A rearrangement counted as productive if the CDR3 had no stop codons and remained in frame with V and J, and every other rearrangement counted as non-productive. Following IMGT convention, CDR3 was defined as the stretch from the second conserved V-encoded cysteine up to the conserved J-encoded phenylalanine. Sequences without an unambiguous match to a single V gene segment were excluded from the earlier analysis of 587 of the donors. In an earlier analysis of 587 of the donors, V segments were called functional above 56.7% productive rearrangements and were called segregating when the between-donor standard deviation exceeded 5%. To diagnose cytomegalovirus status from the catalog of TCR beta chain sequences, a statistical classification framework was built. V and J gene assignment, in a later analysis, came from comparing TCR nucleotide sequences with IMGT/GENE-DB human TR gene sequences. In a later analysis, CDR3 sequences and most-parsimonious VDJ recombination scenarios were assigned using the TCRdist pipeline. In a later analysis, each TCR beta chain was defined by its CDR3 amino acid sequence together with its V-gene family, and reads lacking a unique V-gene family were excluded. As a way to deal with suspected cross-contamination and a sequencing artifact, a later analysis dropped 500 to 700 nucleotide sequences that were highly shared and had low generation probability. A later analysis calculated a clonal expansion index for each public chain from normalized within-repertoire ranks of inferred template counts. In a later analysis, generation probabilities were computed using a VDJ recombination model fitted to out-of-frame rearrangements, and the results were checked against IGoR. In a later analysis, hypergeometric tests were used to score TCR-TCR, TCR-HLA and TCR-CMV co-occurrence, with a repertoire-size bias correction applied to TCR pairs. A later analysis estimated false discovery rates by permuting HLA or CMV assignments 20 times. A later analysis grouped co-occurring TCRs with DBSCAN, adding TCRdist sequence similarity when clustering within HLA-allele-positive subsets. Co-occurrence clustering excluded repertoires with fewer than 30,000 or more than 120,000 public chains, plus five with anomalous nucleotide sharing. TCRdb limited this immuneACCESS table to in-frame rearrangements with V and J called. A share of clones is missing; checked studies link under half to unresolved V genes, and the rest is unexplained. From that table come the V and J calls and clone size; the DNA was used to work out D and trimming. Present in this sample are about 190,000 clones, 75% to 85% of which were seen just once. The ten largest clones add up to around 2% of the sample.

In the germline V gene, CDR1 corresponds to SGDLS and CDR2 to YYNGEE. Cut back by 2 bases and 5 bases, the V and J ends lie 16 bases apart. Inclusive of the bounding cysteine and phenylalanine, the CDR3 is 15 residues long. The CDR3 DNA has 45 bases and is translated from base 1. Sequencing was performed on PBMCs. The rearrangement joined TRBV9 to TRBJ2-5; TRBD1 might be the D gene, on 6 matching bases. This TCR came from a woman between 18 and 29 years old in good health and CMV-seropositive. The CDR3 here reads CASSVLGARTETQYF. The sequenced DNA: TGTGCCAGCAGCGTTTTGGGGGCGCGGACGGAGACCCAGTACTTC. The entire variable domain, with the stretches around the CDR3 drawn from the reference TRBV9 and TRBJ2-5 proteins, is DSGVTQTPKHLITATGQRVTLRCSPRSGDLSVYWYQQSLDQGLQFLIQYYNGEERAKGNILERFSAQQFPDLHSELNLSSLELGDSALYFCASSVLGARTETQYFGPGTRLLVL.